This entry is about one T cell receptor (beta chain). What it binds is unknown. This record belongs to a study of identical twins. Notes on the study in general: Modelling approaches yielded underestimates of out-of-frame TCR alpha sharing between monozygotic twins. Conclusions were based on cross-sectional statistical analysis, without following the same donors. Analyses of zero insertions could be partly confounded by invariant MAIT and iNKT cells.

Using its own MiXCR run on the 5' RACE reads, TCRdb lists one record per CDR3 protein. The table has approximately 700,000 distinct CDR3 sequences, about 20% seen once; the top ten hold around 13%. The same specimen was also included in a second study, on T cells expressing NK-cell markers.

The source of this sequence is a woman under 30 in good health. Input material: PBMCs.

The DNA for the CDR3 is TGCAGTGCTAGACGGCTAGCGGGTTCACAATACAATGAGCAGTTCTTC. Protein sequence: CSARRLAGSQYNEQFF. The chain uses TRBV20-1 and TRBJ2-1, with 8 positions matching TRBD2. Germline V CDR1 and CDR2: DFQATT, SNEGSKA (reference sequence). The length of the CDR3 is 16 residues. J lost 4 bases, V lost 2 bases, and 10 bases had no gene match.